Following are 27 T cell receptor beta chains from one sample sequenced in a study of a mutant IDH1 vaccine in newly diagnosed glioma. The time point was: week 5, during vaccination. Each vaccine dose was 300 ug of mutant IDH1 20-mer peptide, with topical imiquimod. What these receptors recognize is not known. TCRdb's copy holds only in-frame clones and misses some; the assay was immunoSEQ multiplex PCR. Of around 31,000 clones listed, about three fifths were seen once; the top ten hold approximately 9.9%. Sequenced here: PBMCs, sampled from a glioma patient whose treatment included an IDH1 peptide vaccine. The receptor set was obtained from a young woman with glioma.

The sample holds a few counts of this clone. This chain uses TRBV5-6 with TRBJ2-5, with 12 bases aligning to TRBD2. Germline V gene data show CDR1 as SGHDT and CDR2 as YYEEEE. With 1 base clipped from V and 2 bases from J, the junction kept 0 bases outside the gene matches. This CDR3 has 15 residues. CDR3 DNA: TGTGCCAGCAGCTTGACTAGCGGGGGGCAAGAGACCCAGTACTTC. It specifies CASSLTSGGQETQYF.

V usage is TRBV11-2 and J usage is TRBJ2-7; perhaps TRBD2 as D (6 bases). Germline V lookup: CDR1 SGHAT, CDR2 FQNNGV. The CDR3 is 14 amino acids. Between the trimmed V and J ends, which lost 7 bases and 4 bases, there was a span of 17 bases. CDR3 bases: TGTGCCAGCATCGTTGCGCCCGGGACTTACGAGCAGTACTTC. It specifies CASIVAPGTYEQYF.

The rearrangement links TRBV4-1 to TRBJ1-2; 10 bases fit TRBD1. V was clipped by 4 bases and J by 2 bases; unmatched bases: 4. Germline V CDR1 and CDR2: MGHRA, YSYEKL. The CDR3 sequence is 15 residues long. CDR3 sequence (DNA): TGCGCCAGCAGCCGAGACAGGGGGCTAAACTATGGCTACACCTTC. Residues: CASSRDRGLNYGYTF.

There are a few counts of this clone. The chain recombines TRBV19 with TRBJ2-7; D is possibly TRBD1 or TRBD2 (5 bases each). Between the trimmed V and J ends, which lost 6 bases and 4 bases, there was a span of 13 bases. CDR1 and CDR2 from the germline V gene are LNHDA and SQIVND (reference sequence). The CDR3 is made up of 13 amino acids. The CDR3 DNA is TGTGCCAGTAGCGCCGGGGCCTTATACGAGCAGTACTTC. Amino acids: CASSAGALYEQYF.

This chain joins TRBV7-2 and TRBJ1-2; D perhaps matches TRBD1 (6 bases). The CDR3 runs to 17 residues. Germline V gene lookup returns CDR1 SGHTA and CDR2 FQGNSA. V lost 5 bases and J 1 base, leaving 20 bases between the germline ends. CDR3 residues: CASSPWGGAIHNYGYTF. The CDR3 DNA reads TGTGCCAGCAGCCCCTGGGGGGGCGCCATCCATAACTATGGCTACACCTTC.

For this clone: Other DNA variants within this sample encode the same CDR3. The CDR3 region is CASSDEGSTYNEQFF. CDR3 nucleotide sequence: TGTGCCAGCAGTGATGAGGGAAGTACCTACAATGAGCAGTTCTTC. The chain employs TRBV2 and TRBJ2-1; possibly TRBD2 for D (5 bases). Trimming stripped 3 bases from V and 2 bases from J, with 11 bases between. Germline CDR1 SNHLY, CDR2 FYNNEI. This CDR3 has 15 residues.

The V and J genes are TRBV29-1 and TRBJ1-2; D is possibly TRBD1 (6 bases). CDR3 length: 12 residues. Germline V gene data show CDR1 as SQVTM and CDR2 as ANQGSEA. Trimming left V 6 bases short and J 6 bases short, with 14 bases between. This CDR3 is CSVVGDTDGYTF. In DNA form, the CDR3 reads TGCAGCGTGGTTGGGGACACGGATGGCTACACCTTC. Full variable domain (rest looked up from reference TRBV29-1 and TRBJ1-2): SAVISQKPSRDICQRGTSLTIQCQVDSQVTMMFWYRQQPGQSLTLIATANQGSEATYESGFVIDKFPISRPNLTFSTLTVSNMSPEDSSIYLCSVVGDTDGYTFGSGTRLTVV.

V and J are TRBV7-9 and TRBJ2-3; D is possibly TRBD2 (6 bases). The CDR3 has 18 amino acids. The V gene lost 5 bases and the J gene lost 0 bases, with 21 bases spanning the gap. Looked up from germline, CDR1 is SEHNR and CDR2 is FQNEAQ (reference sequence). CDR3 region: CASSRHSGSRTSTDTQYF. The CDR3 bases are TGTGCCAGCAGCCGTCATAGCGGATCACGAACTAGCACAGATACGCAGTATTTT.

The gene calls are TRBV5-1 and TRBJ2-5; 8 bases are a match to TRBD2. The CDR3 has 16 amino acids. The J segment lost 1 base and the V segment lost 0 bases, leaving 5 bases of the junction unmatched. Germline V gene data show CDR1 as SGHRS and CDR2 as YFSETQ. The CDR3 DNA follows: TGCGCCAGCAGCTTGGGACCAGCGGGGGCCCAAGAGACCCAGTACTTC. It specifies CASSLGPAGAQETQYF.

The chain uses TRBV7-6 and TRBJ2-6, with D perhaps TRBD1 (6 bases). The V end was cut by 2 bases, the J end by 4 bases, with 9 bases between. CDR1 and CDR2 (germline): SGHVS, FNYEAQ. The CDR3 consists of 15 residues. The CDR3: CASSLKGDGANVLTF. CDR3 DNA sequence: TGTGCCAGCAGCTTAAAGGGGGACGGGGCCAACGTCCTGACTTTC.

The CDR3 DNA sequence: TGTGCCAGCAGTTTCGCACAGGGATCTATGAACACTGAAGCTTTCTTT. Residues: CASSFAQGSMNTEAFF. V usage is TRBV6-6 and J usage is TRBJ1-1; perhaps TRBD1 as D (6 bases). The CDR3 runs to 16 residues. CDR1 is MNHNY and CDR2 is SVGAGI in the germline V gene (reference sequence). V gave up 4 bases and J gave up 0 bases, with 15 bases separating them.

The J gene is TRBJ2-1, the V gene TRBV7-9; a weak D match, TRBD1 (5 bases). CDR3 size: 14 residues. V was clipped by 1 base and J by 7 bases, with 11 bases between them. Germline-derived CDR1 and CDR2 are SEHNR and FQNEAQ (reference sequence). The CDR3 DNA is TGTGCCAGCAGCTTAGACCCAGGGAATAATGAGCAGTTCTTC. Residues: CASSLDPGNNEQFF. The full variable domain, completed using reference TRBV7-9 and TRBJ2-1, is DTGVSQNPRHKITKRGQNVTFRCDPISEHNRLYWYRQTLGQGPEFLTYFQNEAQLEKSRLLSDRFSAERPKGSFSTLEIQRTEQGDSAMYLCASSLDPGNNEQFFGPGTRLTVL.

The rearrangement uses TRBV7-2 and TRBJ2-4; 7 bases agree with TRBD2. V was pared by 5 bases and J by 1 base, with 11 bases of the junction left unmatched. The CDR3 loop spans 17 amino acids. Germline V CDR1 and CDR2: SGHTA, FQGNSA. The CDR3 region is CASSQIGGGEAKNIQYF. As DNA, the CDR3 is TGTGCCAGCAGCCAAATTGGGGGGGGAGAGGCCAAAAACATTCAGTACTTC.

This chain connects TRBV4-3 to TRBJ1-1, with no clear D. Trimming removed 4 bases at V and 7 bases at J, with 16 bases between. The germline CDR1 and CDR2 sequences are LGHNA and YSLEER. There are 14 residues in the CDR3. The CDR3 reads CASSRSVREFEAFF. The CDR3 nucleotides are TGCGCCAGCAGCCGGAGCGTAAGGGAATTTGAAGCTTTCTTT.

The chain combines TRBV5-1 with TRBJ2-1; 11 bases line up with TRBD2. CDR3 length: 16 residues. Per germline, CDR1 SGHRS and CDR2 YFSETQ. Germline trimming cut 5 bases from V and 3 bases from J; bases unmatched to any gene: 7. The chain's CDR3 is CASRWGSGGDYNEQFF. CDR3 in DNA: TGCGCCAGCAGGTGGGGTAGCGGGGGGGACTACAATGAGCAGTTCTTC.

This chain connects TRBV19 to TRBJ1-2; TRBD1 matches at 8 bases. From germline, CDR1 is LNHDA and CDR2 SQIVND (reference sequence). CDR3 length: 17 amino acids. Trimming cost V 5 bases and J 8 bases; bases outside gene matches: 19. The CDR3 sequence: CASSQTGTGGPLRGYTF. The CDR3 bases are TGTGCCAGTAGTCAAACCGGGACAGGCGGCCCGTTGCGAGGCTACACCTTC.

This rearrangement joins TRBV19 to TRBJ1-2; no firm D call. Germline CDR1 LNHDA, CDR2 SQIVND (reference sequence). V was pared by 1 base and J by 8 bases, with 17 bases between. CDR3 length: 15 residues. CDR3 in amino acids: CASSIGEPHVFGYTF. CDR3 bases: TGTGCCAGTAGTATAGGTGAACCTCATGTGTTCGGCTACACCTTC.

The J gene is TRBJ2-7, the V gene TRBV30; possible D gene TRBD1, 6 bases. Germline assignment: CDR1 GTSNPN and CDR2 SVGIG (reference sequence). This CDR3 comprises 14 residues. Trimming stripped 1 base from V and 4 bases from J, with 14 bases between. In nucleotides, the CDR3 is TGTGCCTGGAGTGGACAGGAAGGGGAATACGAGCAGTACTTC. Translated: CAWSGQEGEYEQYF.

There are a few counts of this clone. The rearrangement links TRBV29-1 to TRBJ2-1, with a weak D call TRBD2 (5 bases). Germline CDR1 SQVTM, CDR2 ANQGSEA. CDR3 size: 13 residues. V was pared by 4 bases and J by 0 bases, with 7 bases between. The CDR3 DNA is TGCAGCGTTGGAACTAGCTCCTACAATGAGCAGTTCTTC. Translating it yields CSVGTSSYNEQFF.

This clone was seen a few times. CDR3 coding DNA: TGCGCCAGCAGCTCACAGGGGGCGAGTACTGAAGCTTTCTTT. Translation gives CASSSQGASTEAFF. V is TRBV5-1 and J is TRBJ1-1; 9 nucleotides align to TRBD1. CDR3 length equals 14 residues. J gave up 5 bases and V 3 bases, and 5 bases lay outside the gene matches. CDR1 and CDR2 from the germline V gene are SGHRS and YFSETQ.

This clone was seen once. The gene calls are TRBV21-1 and TRBJ1-2; the D call TRBD1 from the table was never checked on the DNA. TRBV21-1 is given as a pseudogene. The CDR3 has 19 residues. The CDR3 region has the DNA TGTGCCAGCAGCAAAGTACGGGCCCTAACAGGGTGGGGATACTATGGCTACACCTTC. It is translated as CASSKVRALTGWGYYGYTF.

This clone showed up just a few times. This chain uses TRBV7-2 with TRBJ1-4; no reliable D call. This CDR3 region has 14 residues. Trimming left V 0 bases short and J 7 bases short, with 9 bases between. Germline V gene sequence: CDR1 SGHTA, CDR2 FQGNSA. The DNA for the CDR3 is TGTGCCAGCAGCTTAGCGATGAGTGGTGAAAAACTGTTTTTT. This encodes CASSLAMSGEKLFF.

The J gene is TRBJ1-6, the V gene TRBV19; 8 bases match TRBD1. This CDR3 is 13 amino acids long. Germline loops: CDR1 LNHDA, CDR2 SQIVND (reference sequence). After removal of 5 bases from V and 7 bases from J, the junction contained 1 base not matched to a gene. The DNA of the CDR3 is TGTGCCAGTAGTCAGGGGGCCAATTCACCCCTCCACTTT. Residues: CASSQGANSPLHF.

This rearrangement joins TRBV5-6 to TRBJ1-2; no firm D call. In germline, CDR1 is SGHDT, CDR2 YYEEEE. With 0 bases removed from V and 0 bases from J, the gap between germline ends came to 6 bases. This CDR3 region has 14 residues. This CDR3 is CASSLARTNYGYTF. In DNA, the CDR3 is TGTGCCAGCAGCTTGGCCAGGACTAACTATGGCTACACCTTC.

This chain joins TRBV6-5 and TRBJ1-1; TRBD1 might be the D (5 bases). The CDR3 contains 14 residues. With 0 bases removed from V and 5 bases from J, the gap between germline ends came to 10 bases. Germline values: CDR1 MNHEY, CDR2 SVGAGI. CDR3 nucleotides: TGTGCCAGCAGTTACTCGGGGGGTGAGACTGAAGCTTTCTTT. Protein sequence: CASSYSGGETEAFF.

V gene TRBV7-3 combines with J gene TRBJ2-2, with 9 bases that match TRBD2. With 2 bases clipped from V and 5 bases from J, the junction kept 9 bases outside the gene matches. CDR1 and CDR2 from the germline V gene are SGHTA and FQGTGA. This CDR3 is 17 amino acids long. The CDR3 nucleotides read TGTGCCAGCAGCTTAGGGGCGGGAGGGCCGTTTACCGGGGAGCTGTTTTTT. Its protein is CASSLGAGGPFTGELFF.

V and J are TRBV10-3 and TRBJ1-2, with D tentatively TRBD1 (5 bases). V lost 2 bases, J lost 6 bases, and 7 bases lay in between. The CDR3 consists of 12 residues. Germline CDR1 is ENHRY and CDR2 is SYGVKD. This chain's CDR3 is CAISEGAHGYTF. The CDR3, as DNA: TGTGCCATCAGTGAGGGGGCCCATGGCTACACCTTC.